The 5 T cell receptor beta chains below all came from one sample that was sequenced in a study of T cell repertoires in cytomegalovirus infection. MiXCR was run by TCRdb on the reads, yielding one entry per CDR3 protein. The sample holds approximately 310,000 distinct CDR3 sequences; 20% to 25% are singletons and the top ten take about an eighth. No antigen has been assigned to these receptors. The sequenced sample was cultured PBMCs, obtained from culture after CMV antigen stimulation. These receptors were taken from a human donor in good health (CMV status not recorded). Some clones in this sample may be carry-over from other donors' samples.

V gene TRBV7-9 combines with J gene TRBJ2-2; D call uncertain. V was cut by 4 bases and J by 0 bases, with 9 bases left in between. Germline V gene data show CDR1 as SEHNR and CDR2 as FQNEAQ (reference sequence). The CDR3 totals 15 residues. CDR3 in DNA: TGTGCCAGCAGCTCGCTTGGGGCGAACACCGGGGAGCTGTTTTTT. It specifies CASSSLGANTGELFF.

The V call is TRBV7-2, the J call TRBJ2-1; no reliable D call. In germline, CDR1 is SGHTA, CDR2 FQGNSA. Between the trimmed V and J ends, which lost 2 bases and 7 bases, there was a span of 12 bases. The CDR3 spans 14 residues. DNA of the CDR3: TGTGCCAGCAGCTTACCTCACACGGCGAATGAGCAGTTCTTC. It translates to CASSLPHTANEQFF.

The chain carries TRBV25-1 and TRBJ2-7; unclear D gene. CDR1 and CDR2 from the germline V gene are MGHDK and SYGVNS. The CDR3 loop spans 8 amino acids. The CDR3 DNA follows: TGTGCCAGCAGTCCCCCGCCCGTC. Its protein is CASSPPPV.

CDR3 sequence reads: CASRLTSGQTDTQYF. The CDR3 nucleotides are TGTGCCAGCAGGCTAACTAGCGGACAAACAGATACGCAGTATTTT. This chain connects TRBV7-9 to TRBJ2-3; 8 bases are shared with TRBD2. CDR1 and CDR2 from the germline V gene are SEHNR and FQNEAQ (reference sequence). V trimming: 6 bases; J trimming: 3 bases; junction bases outside the gene matches: 8. This CDR3 spans 15 amino acids.

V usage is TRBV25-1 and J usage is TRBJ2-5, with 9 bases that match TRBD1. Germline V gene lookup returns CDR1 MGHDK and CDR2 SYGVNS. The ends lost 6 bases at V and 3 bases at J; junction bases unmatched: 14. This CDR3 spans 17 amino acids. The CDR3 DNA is TGTGCCAGCAGAGATAACAGGGGGCCACGAGTTGAAGAGACCCAGTACTTC. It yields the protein CASRDNRGPRVEETQYF.